Presented here are 8 T cell receptor beta chains from one specimen sequenced in a study of OX40 agonist ivuxolimab in advanced cancers. Produced via immunoSEQ multiplex PCR; TCRdb's table is partial and in-frame only. The repertoire holds 100,000 or so clones, with about 85% as singletons. The source material was CD4+ or CD8+ T cells sorted from blood, sampled in a trial of the OX40 agonist ivuxolimab. These receptors all stem from an adult with an advanced solid tumor such as melanoma, head and neck, liver or kidney cancer.

The rearrangement uses TRBV18 and TRBJ2-3; D unclear. The germline V gene has CDR1 KGHSH and CDR2 LQKENI. With 3 bases removed from V and 0 bases from J, the gap between germline ends came to 4 bases. This CDR3 is built from 13 residues. The CDR3 spells CASSPVSTDTQYF. In nucleotides, the CDR3 is TGTGCCAGCTCACCGGTCAGCACAGATACGCAGTATTTT. The complete variable domain, with remaining parts taken from reference TRBV18 and TRBJ2-3, reads NAGVMQNPRHLVRRRGQEARLRCSPMKGHSHVYWYRQLPEEGLKFMVYLQKENIIDESGMPKERFSAEFPKEGPSILRIQQVVRGDSAAYFCASSPVSTDTQYFGPGTRLTVL.

J is TRBJ2-1 and V is TRBV5-6; D is unresolved. Germline values: CDR1 SGHDT, CDR2 YYEEEE. The length of the CDR3 is 12 residues. V was trimmed by 5 bases and J by 5 bases, leaving 8 bases between them. The CDR3 is CASRQENNEQFF. The CDR3 DNA follows: TGTGCCAGCAGACAAGAGAACAATGAGCAGTTCTTC.

This CDR3 reads CASSLFAGGIHIDTQYF. In DNA form, the CDR3 reads TGTGCCAGCAGCTTGTTTGCGGGAGGGATTCATATAGATACGCAGTATTTT. The chain uses TRBV5-4 and TRBJ2-3; TRBD2 aligns across 9 bases. Germline V gives CDR1 SGHNT, CDR2 YYREEE (reference sequence). V shed 1 base and J 5 bases; nucleotides not matched to a gene: 11. The CDR3 runs 17 residues.

There are a few counts of this clone. The V call is TRBV19, the J call TRBJ2-3; 8 positions agree with TRBD2. Germline V gene lookup returns CDR1 LNHDA and CDR2 SQIVND (reference sequence). This CDR3 region has 16 residues. J was trimmed by 6 bases and V by 3 bases; bases with no gene match: 11. As DNA, the CDR3 is TGTGCCAGTAGTATCGGGACTAGATGGGAACTCGATACGCAGTATTTT. As protein: CASSIGTRWELDTQYF.

The V call is TRBV28, the J call TRBJ2-2; 10 positions agree with TRBD2. CDR1 is MDHEN, CDR2 SYDVKM, per germline. The CDR3 spans 17 residues. The trim removed 3 bases at V and 1 base at J, leaving 5 bases unmatched. CDR3 protein: CASSFVLAGVNTGELFF. CDR3 in DNA: TGTGCCAGCAGTTTTGTCCTAGCGGGAGTGAACACCGGGGAGCTGTTTTTT.

This sequence joins TRBV7-2 and TRBJ1-1; D is unclear. Germline assignment: CDR1 SGHTA and CDR2 FQGNSA. Between the trimmed V and J ends, which lost 5 bases and 10 bases, there was a span of 17 bases. This CDR3 is built from 13 residues. CDR3 in amino acids: CASSPPGTMIAFF. As DNA, the CDR3 is TGTGCCAGCAGCCCCCCAGGTACCATGATAGCTTTCTTT. Full variable domain (remainder filled in from reference TRBV7-2 and TRBJ1-1): GAGVSQSPSNKVTEKGKDVELRCDPISGHTALYWYRQSLGQGLEFLIYFQGNSAPDKSGLPSDRFSAERTGGSVSTLTIQRTQQEDSAVYLCASSPPGTMIAFFGQGTRLTVV.

The chain is built from TRBV7-9 and TRBJ2-1; 14 bases align to TRBD2. Germline V gene data show CDR1 as SEHNR and CDR2 as FQNEAQ (reference sequence). V lost 4 bases to trimming and J lost 7 bases; unmatched junction nucleotides: 12. CDR3 size: 18 residues. CDR3 DNA: TGTGCCAGCAGCTCCTCGACTAGCGGGAGGGCCCTGGGTAATGAGCAGTTCTTC. It is translated as CASSSSTSGRALGNEQFF.

The V gene is TRBV4-3, the J gene TRBJ2-1; 11 nucleotides align to TRBD2. The junction had 2 bases not matched to a gene; V was cut back by 4 bases and J by 6 bases. CDR3 length: 14 residues. Germline V gene data show CDR1 as LGHNA and CDR2 as YSLEER. In DNA form, the CDR3 reads TGCGCCAGCAGCCCCGGGACTAGCGGCAATGAGCAGTTCTTC. Translation gives CASSPGTSGNEQFF.